The 28 T cell receptor beta chains below come from one sample, sequenced in a study of blood T cell repertoires in COVID-19. Sequenced by immunoSEQ multiplex PCR; TCRdb stores in-frame clones only, minus some. The sample shows roughly 390,000 clones, less than 85% of them seen only once. The sequenced material came from peripheral blood. The receptors stem from a woman aged 18-29 years with acute or convalescent COVID-19.

J is TRBJ2-2 and V is TRBV6-5; no definite D call. The V gene's germline CDR1 is MNHEY and CDR2 SVGAGI. Trimming took off 11 bases at V and 3 bases at J, with 19 bases between the two ends. This CDR3 has 15 residues. This chain's CDR3 is CAGSLWVQDTGELFF. CDR3 in DNA: TGTGCCGGCTCTCTCTGGGTTCAGGACACCGGGGAGCTGTTTTTT.

Only one count was recorded for this clone. The J gene is TRBJ2-7, the V gene TRBV15; 9 bases are shared with TRBD1. After removal of 8 bases from V and 2 bases from J, the junction contained 10 bases not matched to a gene. Germline-derived CDR1 and CDR2 are LNHNV and YYDKDF (reference sequence). The CDR3 runs to 15 residues. The CDR3 protein is CATEGLRQGAYEQYF. The CDR3 bases are TGTGCCACCGAGGGTTTACGACAGGGGGCCTACGAGCAGTACTTC.

The rearrangement links TRBV27 to TRBJ2-3; D might be TRBD2 (7 bases). This CDR3 is built from 15 residues. In germline, CDR1 is MNHEY, CDR2 SMNVEV (reference sequence). Trimming took off 2 bases at V and 4 bases at J, with 13 bases between the two ends. CDR3 in DNA: TGTGCCAGCAGTTTACCCGGGGGGCGCGCAGATACGCAGTATTTT. Encoded protein: CASSLPGGRADTQYF.

This chain links TRBV6-5 with TRBJ2-7; 9 positions match TRBD1. Germline V gene lookup returns CDR1 MNHEY and CDR2 SVGAGI. The CDR3 totals 14 residues. V gave up 6 bases and J gave up 7 bases; unmatched junction bases: 10. The chain's CDR3 is CASRTGTGNGEQYF. The CDR3 nucleotides are TGTGCCAGCAGAACCGGGACAGGGAATGGAGAGCAGTACTTC.

The rearrangement uses TRBV7-9 and TRBJ1-5, with D perhaps TRBD1 (5 bases). The CDR3 has 14 residues. V was cut by 5 bases and J by 6 bases, with 14 bases left in between. The V gene's germline CDR1 is SEHNR and CDR2 FQNEAQ (reference sequence). CDR3 DNA sequence: TGTGCCAGCAGCCCCGGGGGGGGAGGTCAGCCCCAGCATTTT. This codes for CASSPGGGGQPQHF.

The chain couples TRBV6-5 to TRBJ1-4; tentative D call: TRBD1 (6 bases). V was clipped by 9 bases and J by 6 bases, with 14 bases between them. This CDR3 comprises 13 residues. Germline loops: CDR1 MNHEY, CDR2 SVGAGI. The CDR3 reads CASHRVLDEKLFF. DNA for the CDR3: TGTGCCAGTCACAGGGTCCTAGATGAAAAACTGTTTTTT.

A remark on this clone: Other nucleotide sequences from this sample produce the same CDR3. The chain is built from TRBV29-1 and TRBJ2-3, with 13 bases that match TRBD2. Germline CDR1 is SQVTM and CDR2 is ANQGSEA. The ends lost 6 bases at V and 6 bases at J; junction bases unmatched: 9. This CDR3 has 15 residues. CDR3 residues: CSVVGTSGNTDTQYF. The CDR3 DNA reads TGCAGCGTAGTCGGGACTAGCGGGAACACGGATACGCAGTATTTT.

The chain has TRBV12-5 and TRBJ1-3, with D hard to call. Germline CDR1 reads LGHNT; CDR2 reads FRNRAP. The CDR3 sequence is 13 residues long. The V end was cut by 6 bases, the J end by 0 bases, with 6 bases between. In DNA form, the CDR3 reads TGTGCTAGTGGCCCGGTCTCTGGAAACACCATATATTTT. This encodes CASGPVSGNTIYF.

The V call is TRBV27, the J call TRBJ2-7, with 8 bases matching TRBD2. Looked up from germline, CDR1 is MNHEY and CDR2 is SMNVEV (reference sequence). The J segment lost 5 bases and the V segment lost 8 bases, leaving 8 bases of the junction unmatched. CDR3 length: 13 amino acids. CDR3 coding DNA: TGTGCCAGCTGTGGCGCGGGGGGCAACGAGCAGTACTTC. Translated, it gives CASCGAGGNEQYF.

This chain joins TRBV9 and TRBJ1-3; D is unclear. This CDR3 region has 15 residues. The V and J ends lost 0 bases and 3 bases respectively, with 10 bases between them. Germline loops: CDR1 SGDLS, CDR2 YYNGEE. CDR3 loop: CASSVDGSLGNTIYF. CDR3 in DNA: TGTGCCAGCAGCGTAGACGGGTCGCTTGGAAACACCATATATTTT.

The chain combines TRBV5-6 with TRBJ2-5; TRBD1 matches 9 bases. This CDR3 is built from 15 residues. V was pared by 4 bases and J by 0 bases, with 4 bases of the junction left unmatched. From germline, CDR1 is SGHDT and CDR2 YYEEEE. For the CDR3, the DNA is TGTGCCAGCAGCCTGGGGACAGGGCACCAAGAGACCCAGTACTTC. It translates to CASSLGTGHQETQYF. Supplemented by reference TRBV5-6 and TRBJ2-5, the full variable domain reads DAGVTQSPTHLIKTRGQQVTLRCSPKSGHDTVSWYQQALGQGPQFIFQYYEEEERQRGNFPDRFSGHQFPNYSSELNVNALLLGDSALYLCASSLGTGHQETQYFGPGTRLLVL.

V is TRBV9 and J is TRBJ2-3; TRBD2 agrees at 7 bases. The V gene's germline CDR1 is SGDLS and CDR2 YYNGEE. The CDR3 extends over 16 amino acids. The trim removed 3 bases at V and 0 bases at J, leaving 7 bases unmatched. The DNA of the CDR3 is TGTGCCAGCAGCGCTTCTAGCGGAGCTAGCACAGATACGCAGTATTTT. This sequence encodes CASSASSGASTDTQYF.

Here the CDR3 DNA reads TGCAGTGCTAGAAGAACAGGGGAAGCTTTCTTT. This codes for CSARRTGEAFF. This chain connects TRBV20-1 to TRBJ1-1, with D tentatively TRBD1 (6 bases). Trimming stripped 2 bases from V and 8 bases from J, with 9 bases between. The germline V gene has CDR1 DFQATT and CDR2 SNEGSKA (reference sequence). CDR3 length: 11 residues.

The chain combines TRBV28 with TRBJ2-5; 8 bases line up with TRBD1. This CDR3 has 14 amino acids. In germline, CDR1 is MDHEN, CDR2 SYDVKM. V was clipped by 8 bases and J by 6 bases; unmatched bases: 11. CDR3: CASRPKQGVKTQYF. CDR3 DNA: TGTGCCAGCCGACCCAAACAGGGGGTTAAGACCCAGTACTTC.

This chain uses TRBV6-5 with TRBJ2-7; TRBD1 might be the D (6 bases). The V gene's germline CDR1 is MNHEY and CDR2 SVGAGI. Trimming took off 6 bases at V and 7 bases at J, with 22 bases between the two ends. The CDR3 totals 15 residues. CDR3 in DNA: TGTGCCAGCAGCCCAAAACAGGGCCCAACGGGGGAGCAGTACTTC. Its protein is CASSPKQGPTGEQYF.

The chain uses TRBV5-6 and TRBJ2-5; D is possibly TRBD1 (5 bases). Germline CDR1 and CDR2: SGHDT and YYEEEE. V was clipped by 3 bases and J by 5 bases, with 14 bases between them. CDR3 length: 14 amino acids. As DNA, the CDR3 is TGTGCCAGCAGCTCCCAGGGAACCTGGGAGACCCAGTACTTC. This codes for CASSSQGTWETQYF.

This clone was counted once. This chain links TRBV27 with TRBJ2-7; TRBD2 agrees at 8 bases. J lost 3 bases, V lost 6 bases, and 7 bases had no gene match. The CDR3 has 14 amino acids. Germline loops: CDR1 MNHEY, CDR2 SMNVEV (reference sequence). CDR3 nucleotide sequence: TGTGCCAGCAGGAACGAGCGGGGGCACTACGAGCAGTACTTC. It translates to CASRNERGHYEQYF.

J is TRBJ1-2 and V is TRBV3-1 (or the pseudogene TRBV3-2); 7 bases are shared with TRBD1. Germline V CDR1 and CDR2: LGHDT, YNNKEL (reference sequence). V dropped 1 base and J dropped 1; count of bases not matched to a gene: 3. This CDR3 contains 15 residues. As DNA, the CDR3 is TGTGCCAGCAGCCAAGGACAGGGCCTTAACTATGGCTACACCTTC. This sequence encodes CASSQGQGLNYGYTF.

The chain combines TRBV9 with TRBJ2-2; 9 bases agree with TRBD1. Per germline, CDR1 SGDLS and CDR2 YYNGEE. This CDR3 spans 14 amino acids. The ends lost 7 bases at V and 6 bases at J; junction bases unmatched: 7. CDR3: CASGRTGASGELFF. The CDR3 DNA reads TGTGCCAGCGGCAGGACAGGGGCTTCCGGGGAGCTGTTTTTT.

The chain combines TRBV7-9 with TRBJ2-3, with D uncertain. The CDR3 runs to 17 residues. CDR1 SEHNR and CDR2 FQNEAQ come from the germline V gene (reference sequence). Trimming removed 1 base at V and 0 bases at J, with 14 bases between. The CDR3 DNA is TGTGCCAGCAGCTTAGATACTCTGCTTCCTAGCACAGATACGCAGTATTTT. Amino acids: CASSLDTLLPSTDTQYF.

V is TRBV15 and J is TRBJ1-2; D perhaps matches TRBD1 (5 bases). Trimming left V 0 bases short and J 2 bases short, with 10 bases between. This CDR3 spans 15 amino acids. The V gene's germline CDR1 is LNHNV and CDR2 YYDKDF (reference sequence). The CDR3 nucleotides are TGTGCCACCAGCAGAGAGAACAGGCTAAACTATGGCTACACCTTC. Translation: CATSRENRLNYGYTF.

The J gene is TRBJ2-7, the V gene TRBV9, with a tentative D call TRBD1 (6 bases). Germline lookup yields CDR1 SGDLS and CDR2 YYNGEE. The V gene lost 4 bases and the J gene lost 1 base, with 24 bases spanning the gap. The CDR3 runs 18 residues. The CDR3 protein is CASSPQSSDSRLSYEQYF. The CDR3 DNA reads TGTGCCAGCAGCCCCCAAAGTTCGGACAGCCGACTATCCTACGAGCAGTACTTC.

The rearrangement joins TRBV19 to TRBJ2-3; TRBD2 matches at 11 bases. J gave up 6 bases and V 2 bases, and 10 bases lay outside the gene matches. CDR3 size: 17 residues. Looked up from germline, CDR1 is LNHDA and CDR2 is SQIVND (reference sequence). The CDR3 DNA reads as TGTGCCAGTAGTATATGGGGACTAGCGGACACAGGGGATACGCAGTATTTT. This codes for CASSIWGLADTGDTQYF.

A remark on this clone: Germline and junction disagree at one end, which may indicate a read error. J is TRBJ1-2 and V is TRBV28; the match to TRBD1 covers 8 bases. Germline values: CDR1 MDHEN, CDR2 SYDVKM. CDR3 length: 14 amino acids. CDR3 bases: TGTGCCAGCAGTTTACGGGGGACCTGGACAGGGACCTCCTTC. Protein product: CASSLRGTWTGTSF.

The chain couples TRBV21-1 to TRBJ2-4; TRBD2 is taken as the D call from the table, unchecked against the DNA. TRBV21-1 is a recognized pseudogene. The CDR3 sequence is 13 residues long. CDR3 sequence: CATGEPTERIQYF. In DNA, the CDR3 is TGTGCCACCGGGGAGCCTACCGAGCGCATTCAGTACTTC.

The rearrangement uses TRBV5-4 and TRBJ1-1; TRBD1 matches 9 bases. Germline CDR1 and CDR2: SGHNT and YYREEE (reference sequence). The trim removed 4 bases at V and 7 bases at J, leaving 2 bases unmatched. The CDR3 runs 12 residues. This CDR3 is CASSPGQGEAFF. The CDR3 nucleotides are TGTGCCAGCAGCCCGGGACAGGGTGAAGCTTTCTTT.

This clone was seen only once. This sequence joins TRBV5-1 and TRBJ1-2; 9 nucleotides match TRBD1. The ends lost 2 bases at V and 4 bases at J; junction bases unmatched: 6. The CDR3 has 15 amino acids. Germline V gene sequence: CDR1 SGHRS, CDR2 YFSETQ. The DNA of the CDR3 is TGCGCCAGCAGCTTCTTACCGGGACAGGGCTATGGCTACACCTTC. Encoded protein: CASSFLPGQGYGYTF.

The chain has TRBV7-9 and TRBJ1-1; weak D call: TRBD1 (6 bases). Germline lookup yields CDR1 SEHNR and CDR2 FQNEAQ (reference sequence). Trimming left V 1 base short and J 4 bases short, with 10 bases between. The CDR3 has 14 residues. The CDR3 DNA reads as TGTGCCAGCAGCTTAGATTTCAGGGGCACTGAAGCTTTCTTT. Encoded protein: CASSLDFRGTEAFF. The full variable domain, completed using reference TRBV7-9 and TRBJ1-1, is DTGVSQNPRHKITKRGQNVTFRCDPISEHNRLYWYRQTLGQGPEFLTYFQNEAQLEKSRLLSDRFSAERPKGSFSTLEIQRTEQGDSAMYLCASSLDFRGTEAFFGQGTRLTVV.